These 18 T cell receptor beta chains came from one sample sequenced in a study of neurological immune-mediated disorders. Each CDR3 protein is one row after TCRdb ran MiXCR on the 5' RACE reads. The table has about 71,000 distinct CDR3 sequences, 4.5% seen once. Sequenced: PBMCs. These receptor sequences come from a young man with multiple sclerosis.

In this sample, this clonotype turned up many times. The chain combines TRBV5-1 with TRBJ1-5; D unclear. V lost 0 bases and J lost 5, with 6 bases in between. The CDR3 covers 13 residues. Germline V lookup: CDR1 SGHRS, CDR2 YFSETQ. This CDR3 is CASSLAPDQPQHF. The CDR3 DNA sequence: TGCGCCAGCAGCTTGGCCCCAGATCAGCCCCAGCATTTT.

This clonotype was observed at least ten times. CDR3: CASSLAGTDTQYF. CDR3 coding DNA: TGCGCCAGCAGCTTGGCCGGCACAGATACGCAGTATTTT. This chain uses TRBV5-1 with TRBJ2-3; D call uncertain. Germline loops: CDR1 SGHRS, CDR2 YFSETQ. Trimming took off 0 bases at V and 1 base at J, with 3 bases between the two ends. CDR3 length: 13 residues.

This clonotype was observed many times. The chain employs TRBV6-1 and TRBJ2-7, with a possible D match to TRBD1 (6 bases). CDR1 MNHNS and CDR2 SASEGT come from the germline V gene. The ends were cut back, 7 bases at V and 2 bases at J, with 18 bases in the middle. The CDR3 loop spans 15 amino acids. The CDR3 DNA reads as TGTGCCAGCACCGGCTGGACAGCCTTCCCCTACGAGCAGTACTTC. Translating gives CASTGWTAFPYEQYF.

This clonotype was detected ten times or more. The chain combines TRBV5-1 with TRBJ2-2, with 7 bases lining up with TRBD2. CDR3 length: 15 amino acids. Germline CDR1 is SGHRS and CDR2 is YFSETQ. Unmatched junction bases numbered 9, after V lost 3 bases and J lost 7 bases. CDR3 sequence: CASSSSGVVIGELFF. The CDR3 DNA reads TGCGCCAGCAGCTCGAGCGGGGTTGTCATCGGGGAGCTGTTTTTT.

This clonotype showed up many times. The chain links TRBV6-6 to TRBJ2-5; D is possibly TRBD2 (5 bases). Germline loops: CDR1 MNHNY, CDR2 SVGAGI (reference sequence). Trimming stripped 0 bases from V and 1 base from J, with 12 bases between. The CDR3 consists of 16 residues. CDR3: CASSYSRVRTQETQYF. The CDR3 nucleotides read TGTGCCAGCAGTTACTCGAGGGTCCGGACCCAAGAGACCCAGTACTTC.

This clonotype has more than one count but fewer than ten. This chain connects TRBV11-2 to TRBJ1-4; tentative D call: TRBD1 (6 bases). The V gene's germline CDR1 is SGHAT and CDR2 FQNNGV. The CDR3 spans 14 residues. Trimming stripped 3 bases from V and 10 bases from J, with 15 bases between. The CDR3 protein is CASSFGPEGGKLFF. In DNA form, the CDR3 reads TGTGCCAGCAGCTTCGGACCAGAGGGGGGAAAACTGTTTTTT.

This clonotype was seen repeatedly, ten times or more. This chain uses TRBV5-6 with TRBJ2-7; 10 positions match TRBD1. The ends lost 7 bases at V and 4 bases at J; junction bases unmatched: 2. There are 12 residues in the CDR3. The germline V gene has CDR1 SGHDT and CDR2 YYEEEE. In nucleotides, the CDR3 is TGTGCCAGCGGGACAGGGGCGTACGAGCAGTACTTC. Protein product: CASGTGAYEQYF. The variable domain in full, completed from reference TRBV5-6 and TRBJ2-7, reads DAGVTQSPTHLIKTRGQQVTLRCSPKSGHDTVSWYQQALGQGPQFIFQYYEEEERQRGNFPDRFSGHQFPNYSSELNVNALLLGDSALYLCASGTGAYEQYFGPGTRLTVT.

There are many counts of this clonotype. This chain links TRBV5-1 with TRBJ1-2, with D possibly being TRBD1 (6 bases). Germline V gives CDR1 SGHRS, CDR2 YFSETQ. V gave up 5 bases and J gave up 2 bases, with 13 bases separating them. The CDR3 has 14 residues. The DNA for the CDR3 is TGCGCCAGCAGTCCGGGGGCCTCAAACTATGGCTACACCTTC. This gives the protein CASSPGASNYGYTF. The full variable domain, rest sourced from reference TRBV5-1 and TRBJ1-2, is KAGVTQTPRYLIKTRGQQVTLSCSPISGHRSVSWYQQTPGQGLQFLFEYFSETQRNKGNFPGRFSGRQFSNSRSEMNVSTLELGDSALYLCASSPGASNYGYTFGSGTRLTVV.

There are a few counts of this clonotype. The V and J genes are TRBV7-2 and TRBJ2-1; possible D gene TRBD2, 5 bases. The V gene lost 3 bases and the J gene lost 7 bases, with 10 bases spanning the gap. Germline CDR1 reads SGHTA; CDR2 reads FQGNSA. The CDR3 extends over 13 amino acids. The DNA for the CDR3 is TGTGCCAGCAGCTTCGGGGTGGGGAATGAGCAGTTCTTC. It specifies CASSFGVGNEQFF.

There are many counts of this clonotype. The chain links TRBV7-9 to TRBJ1-1, with D possibly matching TRBD1 (6 bases). The V gene lost 5 bases and the J gene lost 1 base, with 11 bases spanning the gap. Germline V gene sequence: CDR1 SEHNR, CDR2 FQNEAQ (reference sequence). The CDR3 is 14 residues long. CDR3 sequence reads: CASSPGQTNTEAFF. For the CDR3, the DNA is TGTGCCAGCAGCCCTGGACAGACGAACACTGAAGCTTTCTTT.

This clonotype was counted many times. The chain is built from TRBV13 and TRBJ2-4; 10 bases are a match to TRBD1. Trimming at V came to 5 bases and at J to 8 bases, leaving 3 bases not matched to a gene. Germline loops: CDR1 PRHDT, CDR2 FYEKMQ (reference sequence). The CDR3 totals 13 residues. CDR3 in DNA: TGTGCCAGCAGCCGGGACAGGGGTGACATTCAGTACTTC. Protein: CASSRDRGDIQYF.

This clonotype has ten or more counts. The rearrangement links TRBV10-3 to TRBJ2-7, with D possibly matching TRBD2 (5 bases). Deletions cut 0 bases from V and 6 bases from J, with 9 bases between. Per germline, CDR1 ENHRY and CDR2 SYGVKD. The CDR3 length is 13 residues. The CDR3: CAISESTGSEQYF. The CDR3 coding sequence is TGTGCCATCAGTGAGTCGACGGGGTCCGAGCAGTACTTC.

In this sample, this clonotype turned up many times. The chain employs TRBV12-3 or TRBV12-4 and TRBJ2-3, with a tentative D call TRBD2 (5 bases). Between the trimmed V and J ends, which lost 2 bases and 2 bases, there was a span of 14 bases. There are 16 residues in the CDR3. The CDR3 DNA sequence: TGTGCCAGCAGTTTACCGCCGGGGTCTATCACAGATACGCAGTATTTT. Amino acids: CASSLPPGSITDTQYF.

This clonotype showed up many times. The J gene is TRBJ1-1, the V gene TRBV29-1, with unresolved D. This CDR3 has 13 amino acids. Looked up from germline, CDR1 is SQVTM and CDR2 is ANQGSEA. V was clipped by 6 bases and J by 5 bases, with 16 bases between them. CDR3: CSVALDQETEAFF. CDR3 nucleotide sequence: TGCAGCGTCGCCCTAGACCAGGAAACTGAAGCTTTCTTT.

This clonotype was detected many times. The rearrangement links TRBV5-6 to TRBJ2-1; D ambiguous. The germline V and J ends were trimmed by 4 bases and 7 bases, with 9 bases remaining between them. The CDR3 consists of 12 residues. In germline, CDR1 is SGHDT, CDR2 YYEEEE. The CDR3: CASSEWGNEQFF. The CDR3 region has the DNA TGTGCCAGCAGCGAGTGGGGAAATGAGCAGTTCTTC.

For this clonotype: The junction departs from the called germline gene at one end, perhaps through a read error. V gene TRBV2 combines with J gene TRBJ1-6; D is unclear. CDR1 and CDR2 (germline): SNHLY, FYNNEI. This CDR3 region has 12 residues. The CDR3 bases are TGTGCCAGCCTAGGGAACCGTTCACCCCTCAACTTT. Its protein is CASLGNRSPLNF.

Only a few counts were recorded for this clonotype. The rearrangement joins TRBV7-8 to TRBJ1-2; D uncertain. V dropped 3 bases and J dropped 5 bases, with 16 bases sitting between them. The CDR3 consists of 15 residues. Germline lookup yields CDR1 SGHVS and CDR2 FQNEAQ. The CDR3 loop is CASSLLSQTPYGYTF. CDR3 coding DNA: TGTGCCAGCAGCTTGTTGTCCCAAACACCTTATGGCTACACCTTC.

This clonotype was detected many times. The V and J genes are TRBV4-1 and TRBJ2-7; D possibly corresponds to TRBD1 (6 bases). This CDR3 contains 15 residues. Between the trimmed V and J ends, which lost 1 base and 0 bases, there was a span of 10 bases. Germline V gene lookup returns CDR1 MGHRA and CDR2 YSYEKL. CDR3 sequence: CASSQGTDSSYEQYV. CDR3 nucleotides: TGCGCCAGCAGCCAAGGGACAGACAGCTCCTACGAGCAGTACGTC.